The present T cell receptor beta chain was sequenced within a study of glioma-infiltrating T cells. Amplification of TCR alpha and beta CDR3 regions from RNA used iRepertoire nested multiplex PCR. One-step reverse transcription and amplification started from roughly 100-400 ng of tissue mRNA or PBMC total RNA. TCRdb re-derived calls from the multiplex PCR reads in MiXCR, one entry per CDR3 protein. The table has about 12,000 distinct CDR3 sequences, about 25% seen once. The ends were cut back, 4 bases at V and 5 bases at J, with 10 bases in the middle. Germline values: CDR1 SEHNR, CDR2 FQNEAQ (reference sequence). The CDR3 length is 13 residues. This clonotype has more than one count but fewer than ten. What it binds is unknown. The study, taken as a whole, reports: Gliomas, especially low-grade, showed above-expected tissue-blood divergence; non-neoplastic patients showed below. Only very few CDR3 sequences appeared in both tissue and blood.

The sample was glioma tissue, nonneoplastic brain tissue, or PBMCs (not recorded which). The TCR was taken from a human donor with low-grade glioma or glioblastoma, undergoing nonglioma brain surgery, or in good health (not recorded which). This chain uses TRBV7-9 with TRBJ2-3; the D is unclear. In DNA, the CDR3 is TGTGCCAGCAGCTCCCCCGTTAAAGATACGCAGTATTTT. This sequence encodes CASSSPVKDTQYF.